This paragraph covers one TCR beta chain sequence. The repertoire was sequenced with immunoSEQ multiplex PCR; TCRdb's copy has only in-frame clones and lacks some. Altogether millions of clones are present, 85% to 95% being singletons, with the ten largest covering 0.13%. V was clipped by 4 bases and J by 3 bases; unmatched bases: 6. The CDR3 length is 16 residues. The germline V gene encodes CDR1 SGHAT and CDR2 FQNNGV. This sample was taken from a study of shared clonotypes between healthy human individuals. The sequence derives from a man between 18 and 29 years old in good health. The gene calls are TRBV11-2 and TRBJ2-7; 13 bases line up with TRBD2. Sequencing used naive CD4+ T cells sorted from blood. Subset specified: CD45RA+ positively selected. CDR3 bases: TGTGCCAGCAGCTCGCCGGGGACTAGCGGGGACTACGAGCAGTACTTC. This translates into CASSSPGTSGDYEQYF. Together with reference TRBV11-2 and TRBJ2-7, the CDR3 gives the full variable domain: EAGVAQSPRYKIIEKRQSVAFWCNPISGHATLYWYQQILGQGPKLLIQFQNNGVVDDSQLPKDRFSAERLKGVDSTLKIQPAKLEDSAVYLCASSSPGTSGDYEQYFGPGTRLTVT.